Each of the 27 T cell receptor beta chains below was sequenced from the same sample in a study of blood T cell repertoires in COVID-19. TCRdb's table, derived via immunoSEQ multiplex PCR, lists solely in-frame clones and lacks some. This sample yields some 100,000 clones, of which about four fifths are seen a single time; 17% belongs to the top ten. Sequenced input: peripheral blood. These receptors were obtained from a woman aged 55-70 years with acute or convalescent COVID-19.

A single count supports this clone. The chain couples TRBV6-5 to TRBJ1-2, with TRBD1 matching over 11 bases. The CDR3 has 15 residues. V shed 4 bases and J 7 bases; nucleotides not matched to a gene: 8. Germline V gives CDR1 MNHEY, CDR2 SVGAGI. CDR3 amino acids: CASSSDRGRLRGYTF. The CDR3 bases are TGTGCCAGCAGTTCGGACAGGGGGCGACTCCGTGGCTACACCTTC.

This clone was seen only once. The chain uses TRBV20-1 and TRBJ1-4, with 8 bases identical to TRBD1. The CDR3 runs 13 residues. The germline V gene encodes CDR1 DFQATT and CDR2 SNEGSKA (reference sequence). V was clipped by 3 bases and J by 6 bases; unmatched bases: 3. CDR3 protein: CSASGRGHEKLFF. The CDR3 DNA follows: TGCAGTGCTAGTGGCAGGGGGCATGAAAAACTGTTTTTT.

The rearrangement links TRBV7-2 to TRBJ2-5, with TRBD1 as a possible D gene (5 bases). Per the germline V gene, CDR1 is SGHTA and CDR2 is FQGNSA. Trimming cost V 1 base and J 3 bases, with 12 bases left between them. The CDR3 sequence is 15 residues long. The CDR3 is CASSLDVRAKETQYF. CDR3 coding DNA: TGTGCCAGCAGCTTAGATGTCAGGGCGAAAGAGACCCAGTACTTC.

The chain joins TRBV15 to TRBJ1-5; possible D gene TRBD1, 6 bases. CDR3 size: 15 residues. Germline V gene lookup returns CDR1 LNHNV and CDR2 YYDKDF (reference sequence). The germline V and J ends were trimmed by 0 bases and 2 bases, with 8 bases remaining between them. This CDR3 reads CATSREPGGNQPQHF. CDR3 bases: TGTGCCACCAGCAGAGAACCAGGGGGCAATCAGCCCCAGCATTTT.

This clone was detected only once. The genes are TRBV28 and TRBJ2-3; TRBD2 might be the D (6 bases). Trimming removed 2 bases at V and 6 bases at J, with 9 bases between. This CDR3 is built from 13 residues. The germline V gene has CDR1 MDHEN and CDR2 SYDVKM. In nucleotides, the CDR3 is TGTGCCAGCAGTTTAGGAGGGGCGGATACGCAGTATTTT. Translation gives CASSLGGADTQYF.

The sample holds many counts of this clone. The J gene is TRBJ1-6, the V gene TRBV4-1, with TRBD1 matching over 7 bases. Germline V gene sequence: CDR1 MGHRA, CDR2 YSYEKL. V lost 4 bases, J lost 6 bases, and 6 bases stayed unmatched. The CDR3 is made up of 15 amino acids. The CDR3 DNA follows: TGCGCCAGCAGCCCAGGGGGACTGGGTAATTCACCCCTCCACTTT. The encoded protein is CASSPGGLGNSPLHF.

V and J are TRBV10-3 and TRBJ2-5, with TRBD1 matching 9 bases. This CDR3 contains 13 residues. Germline values: CDR1 ENHRY, CDR2 SYGVKD. V was clipped by 3 bases and J by 5 bases; unmatched bases: 1. For the CDR3, the DNA is TGTGCCATCAGTGAAGGACAGGGGGAGACCCAGTACTTC. This encodes CAISEGQGETQYF.

The chain employs TRBV14 and TRBJ1-1; possible D gene TRBD1, 5 bases. Per the germline V gene, CDR1 is SGHDN and CDR2 is FVKESK. The V end lost 2 bases, the J end lost 6 bases, and 7 bases lay between the germline ends. The CDR3 has 12 residues. The CDR3 nucleotides are TGTGCCAGCAGCCAACAGGGTCCTGAAGCTTTCTTT. It specifies CASSQQGPEAFF. The full variable domain, with the rest looked up from reference TRBV14 and TRBJ1-1, is EAGVTQFPSHSVIEKGQTVTLRCDPISGHDNLYWYRRVMGKEIKFLLHFVKESKQDESGMPNNRFLAERTGGTYSTLKVQPAELEDSGVYFCASSQQGPEAFFGQGTRLTVV.

The genes are TRBV23-1 and TRBJ2-6, with 7 bases identical to TRBD1. TRBV23-1 carries the ORF label, with uncertain function. The V segment lost 11 bases and the J segment 0 bases; nucleotides outside the gene matches: 10. The CDR3 totals 16 residues. CDR3 residues: CAETRDSRSGANVLTF. The CDR3 DNA is TGCGCCGAAACTCGGGACAGTCGCTCTGGGGCCAACGTCCTGACTTTC.

This chain uses TRBV18 with TRBJ2-3; D may be TRBD1 (7 bases). From germline, CDR1 is KGHSH and CDR2 LQKENI. The CDR3 is 15 residues long. V lost 3 bases, J lost 5 bases, and 15 bases lay in between. CDR3 amino acids: CASSPSEGAVDTQYF. DNA for the CDR3: TGTGCCAGCTCACCCTCGGAGGGGGCGGTAGATACGCAGTATTTT.

The chain combines TRBV7-2 with TRBJ2-6; a weak D match, TRBD1 (6 bases). In germline, CDR1 is SGHTA, CDR2 FQGNSA. The V end was cut by 5 bases, the J end by 2 bases, with 16 bases between. The CDR3 totals 17 residues. Here the CDR3 reads CASSPQTGQAGANVLTF. The CDR3 DNA reads as TGTGCCAGCAGCCCCCAGACGGGACAAGCTGGGGCCAACGTCCTGACTTTC.

The chain joins TRBV10-1 to TRBJ2-3, with a tentative D call TRBD2 (6 bases). The CDR3 is made up of 14 amino acids. The V gene lost 6 bases and the J gene lost 0 bases, with 10 bases spanning the gap. Germline V gives CDR1 WNHNN, CDR2 SYGVQD (reference sequence). The CDR3 loop reads CASSPGGSTDTQYF. CDR3 sequence (DNA): TGCGCCAGCAGCCCCGGGGGTAGCACAGATACGCAGTATTTT.

This rearrangement joins TRBV24-1 to TRBJ2-2, with 8 bases that match TRBD1. The V segment lost 9 bases and the J segment 8 bases; nucleotides outside the gene matches: 16. Germline V gene data show CDR1 as KGHDR and CDR2 as SFDVKD. This CDR3 is 16 amino acids long. The CDR3 DNA follows: TGTGCCACCTCTCCCCGGGACAGGAGATTTTATGGGGAGCTGTTTTTT. Its translation is CATSPRDRRFYGELFF.

V and J are TRBV7-9 and TRBJ2-7, with D possibly TRBD1 on 6 matching bases. CDR1 and CDR2 (germline): SEHNR, FQNEAQ (reference sequence). The CDR3 contains 11 residues. The germline V and J ends were trimmed by 8 bases and 2 bases, with 7 bases remaining between them. CDR3 region: CASGQTYEQYF. The CDR3 coding sequence is TGTGCCAGCGGACAGACCTACGAGCAGTACTTC.

V and J are TRBV2 and TRBJ1-5; tentative D call: TRBD1 (6 bases). CDR3 length: 16 amino acids. V lost 6 bases and J 1 base, leaving 16 bases between the germline ends. Germline CDR1 SNHLY, CDR2 FYNNEI. For the CDR3, the DNA is TGTGCCAGCAGCGCACAGGGAGCTGGGAGCAATCAGCCCCAGCATTTT. Amino acid sequence: CASSAQGAGSNQPQHF.

J is TRBJ1-1 and V is TRBV5-1, with TRBD1 matching 11 bases. This CDR3 spans 15 amino acids. V shed 0 bases, J shed 5 bases, and the junction held 3 bases outside the gene matches. Germline V lookup: CDR1 SGHRS, CDR2 YFSETQ. The CDR3 spells CASSLAGTGGTEAFF. The CDR3 DNA reads as TGCGCCAGCAGCTTGGCAGGGACAGGGGGAACTGAAGCTTTCTTT.

The count of this clone is one. The genes are TRBV5-5 and TRBJ1-1, with D possibly TRBD1 on 6 matching bases. Germline V lookup: CDR1 SGHKS, CDR2 YYEKEE (reference sequence). The CDR3 has 14 residues. V lost 0 bases to trimming and J lost 8 bases, with 14 bases between them. Written as DNA, the CDR3 is TGTGCCAGCAGCTTGGTTGGGGGCGGGTCAGAAGCTTTCTTT. It encodes CASSLVGGGSEAFF.

The V and J genes are TRBV4-2 and TRBJ1-4; 9 nucleotides line up with TRBD1. The CDR3 covers 16 residues. Looked up from germline, CDR1 is LGHNA and CDR2 is YNFKEQ. V lost 1 base to trimming and J lost 8 bases; unmatched junction nucleotides: 8. For the CDR3, the DNA is TGTGCCAGCAGCCAAGTGAGGGGACAGGGCGAAGAAAAACTGTTTTTT. Amino acids: CASSQVRGQGEEKLFF.

The gene calls are TRBV10-3 and TRBJ1-1; TRBD1 might be the D (6 bases). Trimming removed 11 bases from V and 0 bases from J, with 13 bases in between. In germline, CDR1 is ENHRY, CDR2 SYGVKD. The CDR3 sequence is 13 residues long. This chain's CDR3 is CASQGSVNTEAFF. The CDR3 region has the DNA TGTGCCTCCCAGGGGAGTGTGAACACTGAAGCTTTCTTT.

The chain employs TRBV18 and TRBJ2-1, with D unresolved. Trimming stripped 1 base from V and 6 bases from J, with 10 bases between. Germline V CDR1 and CDR2: KGHSH, LQKENI. There are 14 residues in the CDR3. The CDR3 sequence: CASSPLAERNEQFF. Written as DNA, the CDR3 is TGTGCCAGCTCACCACTAGCCGAACGCAATGAGCAGTTCTTC.

This clone was found a few times. This chain connects TRBV2 to TRBJ2-5; 7 bases agree with TRBD1. V was clipped by 4 bases and J by 3 bases; unmatched bases: 5. Germline V gives CDR1 SNHLY, CDR2 FYNNEI. The CDR3 spans 14 residues. DNA of the CDR3: TGTGCCAGCAGTGTAGTCAGGGGGAAAGAGACCCAGTACTTC. Protein product: CASSVVRGKETQYF.

The chain carries TRBV7-6 and TRBJ1-4, with D possibly TRBD1 on 5 matching bases. Per the germline V gene, CDR1 is SGHVS and CDR2 is FNYEAQ. The V and J ends lost 1 base and 8 bases respectively, with 14 bases between them. The CDR3 totals 15 residues. CDR3 coding DNA: TGTGCCAGCAGCTTAGGTCAGGGAGGAGGAGAAAAACTGTTTTTT. This sequence encodes CASSLGQGGGEKLFF.

In its sample, this clone was seen once. The chain couples TRBV7-8 to TRBJ1-2; D remains unclear. The CDR3 has 15 residues. The ends were cut back, 0 bases at V and 3 bases at J, with 11 bases in the middle. Germline V lookup: CDR1 SGHVS, CDR2 FQNEAQ. The CDR3 here is CASSLALEKDYGYTF. In DNA, the CDR3 is TGTGCCAGCAGCTTAGCGCTGGAGAAGGACTATGGCTACACCTTC.

This clone was counted a single time. This chain links TRBV5-1 with TRBJ1-6, with TRBD1 as a possible D gene (6 bases). The CDR3 sequence is 15 residues long. Germline CDR1 reads SGHRS; CDR2 reads YFSETQ. V gave up 4 bases and J gave up 2 bases, with 10 bases separating them. The CDR3: CASSPDSPYNSPLHF. The CDR3 coding sequence is TGCGCCAGCAGCCCGGACAGTCCCTATAATTCACCCCTCCACTTT.

V gene TRBV19 combines with J gene TRBJ1-5; TRBD1 matches 7 bases. The CDR3 has 16 residues. V was clipped by 6 bases and J by 5 bases; unmatched bases: 13. Germline V gene data show CDR1 as LNHDA and CDR2 as SQIVND (reference sequence). CDR3 coding DNA: TGTGCCAGTAGCCTTATACAGGGGCTAGGGTATCAGCCCCAGCATTTT. It codes for CASSLIQGLGYQPQHF.

The V and J genes are TRBV9 and TRBJ2-7, with unresolved D. Germline values: CDR1 SGDLS, CDR2 YYNGEE. The CDR3 totals 14 residues. The V gene lost 0 bases and the J gene lost 1 base, with 8 bases spanning the gap. Written as DNA, the CDR3 is TGTGCCAGCAGCGTAGAGGCGGTGTCCTACGAGCAGTACTTC. It codes for CASSVEAVSYEQYF.

A remark on this clone: Other nucleotide sequences in the sample specify the same CDR3. The CDR3 DNA sequence: TGCGCCAGCAGCTTCCGTAGCGGAGGGGACAATGAGCAGTTCTTC. It yields the protein CASSFRSGGDNEQFF. This chain joins TRBV5-1 and TRBJ2-1; D is possibly TRBD2 (6 bases). Germline V gene data show CDR1 as SGHRS and CDR2 as YFSETQ. The CDR3 loop spans 15 amino acids. V lost 2 bases and J 5 bases, leaving 14 bases between the germline ends.